These T cell receptor beta chains were read from a single sample in a study of blood T cell repertoires in COVID-19. Clones were read by immunoSEQ multiplex PCR, and TCRdb kept only the in-frame ones, dropping some. The sample consists of around 300,000 clones, about nine tenths of them appearing once. The sequencing sample was made of peripheral blood. The receptors come from a man aged 50 or older with acute or convalescent COVID-19. Each CDR3 is given with its conserved first and last residue. A D gene is named only where the DNA matches it firmly. The size of a clone is reported for some rows only, either as once, few or many, or as a class for expanded clones.

d_call: -; j_call: TRBJ2-7; v_call: TRBV9; clone_size: few; cdr3_nt: TGTGCCAGCAGCCCACGTGGGGGGTCAGGCTACGAGCAGTACTTC; cdr3_aa: CASSPRGGSGYEQYF
d_call: TRBD1; j_call: TRBJ1-1; v_call: TRBV30; clone_size: -; cdr3_nt: TGTGCCTGGAGCCCTGGGACAGGGGGCACTGAAGCTTTCTTT; cdr3_aa: CAWSPGTGGTEAFF
d_call: TRBD1; j_call: TRBJ1-1; v_call: TRBV10-3; clone_size: -; cdr3_nt: TGTGCCATCAAGCCACAGGGGGCTGACACTGAAGCTTTCTTT; cdr3_aa: CAIKPQGADTEAFF
d_call: -; j_call: TRBJ2-1; v_call: TRBV11-3; clone_size: -; cdr3_nt: TGTGCCAGCAGCTTAGGAACAGAGAGCTCCTACAATGAGCAGTTCTTC; cdr3_aa: CASSLGTESSYNEQFF
d_call: TRBD1; j_call: TRBJ1-6; v_call: TRBV3-1/TRBV3-2; clone_size: -; cdr3_nt: TGTGCCAGCAGCCAAGGTCGCCCGGGACAGGGCGGCTCACCCCTCCATTTT; cdr3_aa: CASSQGRPGQGGSPLHF
d_call: -; j_call: TRBJ1-3; v_call: TRBV29-1; clone_size: -; cdr3_nt: TGCGCCGCGAGGTCTGGAAACACCATATATTTT; cdr3_aa: CAARSGNTIYF
d_call: -; j_call: TRBJ1-1; v_call: TRBV30; clone_size: -; cdr3_nt: TGTGCCTGGAGTGTAACCGGGGTTGGAGCTTTCTTT; cdr3_aa: CAWSVTGVGAFF
d_call: TRBD1; j_call: TRBJ1-2; v_call: TRBV5-5; clone_size: -; cdr3_nt: TGTGCCAGCAGCGGATGGACAGGGGGCGGCTACACCTTC; cdr3_aa: CASSGWTGGGYTF
d_call: -; j_call: TRBJ2-3; v_call: TRBV10-1; clone_size: -; cdr3_nt: TGCGCCAGCAGCGCGGGACGGGCGAGCACAGATACGCAGTATTTT; cdr3_aa: CASSAGRASTDTQYF
d_call: -; j_call: TRBJ2-2; v_call: TRBV10-3; clone_size: -; cdr3_nt: TGTGCCATCGGTAGGGTGGGGAGCGGGGAGCTGTTTTTT; cdr3_aa: CAIGRVGSGELFF
d_call: -; j_call: TRBJ1-2; v_call: TRBV3-1/TRBV3-2; clone_size: -; cdr3_nt: TGTGCCAGCAGCCCGAACTCAAAGGGGGTCTATGGCTACACCTTC; cdr3_aa: CASSPNSKGVYGYTF
d_call: TRBD1; j_call: TRBJ1-4; v_call: TRBV18; clone_size: -; cdr3_nt: TGTGCCAGCTCACCTCAACAGGGGGCAGAAGAAAAACTGTTTTTT; cdr3_aa: CASSPQQGAEEKLFF
d_call: TRBD2; j_call: TRBJ2-1; v_call: TRBV19; clone_size: -; cdr3_nt: TGTGCCAGTACCGATCTAGCGGGTAGCTCCTACAATGAGCAGTTCTTC; cdr3_aa: CASTDLAGSSYNEQFF
d_call: -; j_call: TRBJ1-2; v_call: TRBV29-1; clone_size: -; cdr3_nt: TGCAGCGGGGGACACGATGGCTACACCTTC; cdr3_aa: CSGGHDGYTF
d_call: -; j_call: TRBJ1-2; v_call: TRBV6-6; clone_size: -; cdr3_nt: TGTGCCAGCAGTCCTACAGGGTGGGATAACTACGGCTATGGCTACACCTTC; cdr3_aa: CASSPTGWDNYGYGYTF
d_call: TRBD1; j_call: TRBJ1-1; v_call: TRBV5-1; clone_size: -; cdr3_nt: TGCGCCAGCAGCTTGGCAGGGGGTAGGACTGAAGCTTTCTTT; cdr3_aa: CASSLAGGRTEAFF
d_call: -; j_call: TRBJ1-2; v_call: TRBV6-6; clone_size: -; cdr3_nt: TGTGCCAGCAGTTACGGCGGTTTTAACTATGGCTACACCTTC; cdr3_aa: CASSYGGFNYGYTF
d_call: -; j_call: TRBJ1-1; v_call: TRBV5-8; clone_size: once; cdr3_nt: TGTGCCAGCAGCTTAGGACAGTTAACTGAAGCTTTCTTT; cdr3_aa: CASSLGQLTEAFF
d_call: -; j_call: TRBJ2-3; v_call: TRBV7-9; clone_size: -; cdr3_nt: TGTGCCAGCAGCCTAAGGCAGGGTGAATCAGATACGCAGTATTTT; cdr3_aa: CASSLRQGESDTQYF
d_call: -; j_call: TRBJ2-7; v_call: TRBV2; clone_size: -; cdr3_nt: TGTGCCAGCAGTGAAGCGCAGGGCTACGAGCAGTACTTC; cdr3_aa: CASSEAQGYEQYF
d_call: TRBD1; j_call: TRBJ2-5; v_call: TRBV5-5; clone_size: once; cdr3_nt: TGTGCCAGCAGCTTCGGGACAGGGGGCCTGGACTTCGGAGAGACCCAGTACTTC; cdr3_aa: CASSFGTGGLDFGETQYF
d_call: -; j_call: TRBJ2-3; v_call: TRBV10-1; clone_size: -; cdr3_nt: TGCGCCAGCATGGGGAGTAGGACAGATACGCAGTATTTT; cdr3_aa: CASMGSRTDTQYF
d_call: -; j_call: TRBJ2-1; v_call: TRBV5-5; clone_size: -; cdr3_nt: TGTGCCAGCATCGGAGGCAGGAGGAATGAGCAGTTCTTC; cdr3_aa: CASIGGRRNEQFF
d_call: TRBD1; j_call: TRBJ1-6; v_call: TRBV7-9; clone_size: -; cdr3_nt: TGTGCCAGCAGCCGGGGGACAGGGTCTCTTTTTAATTCACCCCTCCACTTT; cdr3_aa: CASSRGTGSLFNSPLHF
d_call: -; j_call: TRBJ2-3; v_call: TRBV5-1; clone_size: -; cdr3_nt: TGCGCCAGCAGCCAACAGGAGGGGAGCACAGATACGCAGTATTTT; cdr3_aa: CASSQQEGSTDTQYF
d_call: -; j_call: TRBJ2-5; v_call: TRBV12-3/TRBV12-4; clone_size: -; cdr3_nt: TGTGCCAGCAGCTCTAGTGCGGAGACCCAGTACTTC; cdr3_aa: CASSSSAETQYF
d_call: -; j_call: TRBJ2-7; v_call: TRBV5-4; clone_size: -; cdr3_nt: TGTGCCAGCAGCTTGGTGGCAGGCTACGAGCAGTACTTC; cdr3_aa: CASSLVAGYEQYF
d_call: TRBD1; j_call: TRBJ1-1; v_call: TRBV4-1; clone_size: -; cdr3_nt: TGCGCCAGCAGCCACACCGGGACAGGGAGAACTGAAGCTTTCTTT; cdr3_aa: CASSHTGTGRTEAFF
d_call: -; j_call: TRBJ1-1; v_call: TRBV3-1/TRBV3-2; clone_size: -; cdr3_nt: TGTGCCAGCCGGACCAGTGTAGCCCCGGGAACTGAAGCTTTCTTT; cdr3_aa: CASRTSVAPGTEAFF
d_call: TRBD2; j_call: TRBJ2-1; v_call: TRBV5-4; clone_size: -; cdr3_nt: TGTGCCAGCAGGGCTAGCGGGGGGTACAATGAGCAGTTCTTC; cdr3_aa: CASRASGGYNEQFF
d_call: TRBD1; j_call: TRBJ2-5; v_call: TRBV9; clone_size: -; cdr3_nt: TGTGCCAGCAGCGTAGGGGGGACAGGGGCTCAAGAGACCCAGTACTTC; cdr3_aa: CASSVGGTGAQETQYF
d_call: -; j_call: TRBJ1-6; v_call: TRBV9; clone_size: -; cdr3_nt: TGTGCCACCTCACGGGGGGACTCCTATAATTCACCCCTCCACTTT; cdr3_aa: CATSRGDSYNSPLHF
d_call: -; j_call: TRBJ1-1; v_call: TRBV10-1; clone_size: -; cdr3_nt: TGCGCCAGCAGTGTCGGGTGGAGCACTGAAGCTTTCTTT; cdr3_aa: CASSVGWSTEAFF
d_call: -; j_call: TRBJ1-6; v_call: TRBV30; clone_size: -; cdr3_nt: TGTGCCTGGACTGGACAGTCGAATTCACCCCTCCACTTT; cdr3_aa: CAWTGQSNSPLHF
d_call: TRBD1; j_call: TRBJ1-6; v_call: TRBV6-5; clone_size: -; cdr3_nt: TGTGCCAGCTGTTCCCGACAGGGGGATTCACCCCTCCACTTT; cdr3_aa: CASCSRQGDSPLHF
d_call: -; j_call: TRBJ2-7; v_call: TRBV18; clone_size: -; cdr3_nt: TGTGCCAGCTCACCAGGTCTAGTTCCCTACGAGCAGTACTTC; cdr3_aa: CASSPGLVPYEQYF
d_call: -; j_call: TRBJ1-5; v_call: TRBV6-6; clone_size: few; cdr3_nt: TGTGCCAGCATCCCGGGACATAATAGCAATCAGCCCCAGCATTTT; cdr3_aa: CASIPGHNSNQPQHF
d_call: TRBD2; j_call: TRBJ2-7; v_call: TRBV5-5; clone_size: -; cdr3_nt: TGTGCCAGCAGCGAGCGACTAGCGGACTACTCCTACGAGCAGTACTTC; cdr3_aa: CASSERLADYSYEQYF
d_call: TRBD2; j_call: TRBJ2-7; v_call: TRBV18; clone_size: once; cdr3_nt: TGTGCCAGCTCACCAGGGGGGGACGAGCAGTACTTC; cdr3_aa: CASSPGGDEQYF
d_call: -; j_call: TRBJ2-3; v_call: TRBV19; clone_size: -; cdr3_nt: TGTGCCAGTAGTGTCCGGGGGGCCATCACAGATACGCAGTATTTT; cdr3_aa: CASSVRGAITDTQYF
d_call: TRBD1; j_call: TRBJ2-2; v_call: TRBV4-1; clone_size: -; cdr3_nt: TGCGCCAGCAGCCGGGGACAGGGGCTTTCGAACACCGGGGAGCTGTTTTTT; cdr3_aa: CASSRGQGLSNTGELFF
d_call: TRBD1; j_call: TRBJ2-6; v_call: TRBV7-2; clone_size: -; cdr3_nt: TGTGCCAGCAGCCCATTCGGACAGGGGGCAACTGGGGCCAACGTCCTGACTTTC; cdr3_aa: CASSPFGQGATGANVLTF
d_call: -; j_call: TRBJ2-7; v_call: TRBV4-1; clone_size: -; cdr3_nt: TGCGCCAGCAGCCAAGGGACAGTCTATCCCTACGAGCAGTACTTC; cdr3_aa: CASSQGTVYPYEQYF
d_call: -; j_call: TRBJ1-5; v_call: TRBV27; clone_size: once; cdr3_nt: TGTGCCAGCGGGCCCAGTACAGATAATCAGCCCCAGCATTTT; cdr3_aa: CASGPSTDNQPQHF
d_call: -; j_call: TRBJ2-4; v_call: TRBV12-3/TRBV12-4; clone_size: -; cdr3_nt: TGTGCCAGCAGTTTACCGGGGGTCATTCAGTACTTC; cdr3_aa: CASSLPGVIQYF
d_call: -; j_call: TRBJ1-5; v_call: TRBV19; clone_size: once; cdr3_nt: TGTGCCAGTAGTATCCAGACAGGACCAAATCAGCCCCAGCATTTT; cdr3_aa: CASSIQTGPNQPQHF